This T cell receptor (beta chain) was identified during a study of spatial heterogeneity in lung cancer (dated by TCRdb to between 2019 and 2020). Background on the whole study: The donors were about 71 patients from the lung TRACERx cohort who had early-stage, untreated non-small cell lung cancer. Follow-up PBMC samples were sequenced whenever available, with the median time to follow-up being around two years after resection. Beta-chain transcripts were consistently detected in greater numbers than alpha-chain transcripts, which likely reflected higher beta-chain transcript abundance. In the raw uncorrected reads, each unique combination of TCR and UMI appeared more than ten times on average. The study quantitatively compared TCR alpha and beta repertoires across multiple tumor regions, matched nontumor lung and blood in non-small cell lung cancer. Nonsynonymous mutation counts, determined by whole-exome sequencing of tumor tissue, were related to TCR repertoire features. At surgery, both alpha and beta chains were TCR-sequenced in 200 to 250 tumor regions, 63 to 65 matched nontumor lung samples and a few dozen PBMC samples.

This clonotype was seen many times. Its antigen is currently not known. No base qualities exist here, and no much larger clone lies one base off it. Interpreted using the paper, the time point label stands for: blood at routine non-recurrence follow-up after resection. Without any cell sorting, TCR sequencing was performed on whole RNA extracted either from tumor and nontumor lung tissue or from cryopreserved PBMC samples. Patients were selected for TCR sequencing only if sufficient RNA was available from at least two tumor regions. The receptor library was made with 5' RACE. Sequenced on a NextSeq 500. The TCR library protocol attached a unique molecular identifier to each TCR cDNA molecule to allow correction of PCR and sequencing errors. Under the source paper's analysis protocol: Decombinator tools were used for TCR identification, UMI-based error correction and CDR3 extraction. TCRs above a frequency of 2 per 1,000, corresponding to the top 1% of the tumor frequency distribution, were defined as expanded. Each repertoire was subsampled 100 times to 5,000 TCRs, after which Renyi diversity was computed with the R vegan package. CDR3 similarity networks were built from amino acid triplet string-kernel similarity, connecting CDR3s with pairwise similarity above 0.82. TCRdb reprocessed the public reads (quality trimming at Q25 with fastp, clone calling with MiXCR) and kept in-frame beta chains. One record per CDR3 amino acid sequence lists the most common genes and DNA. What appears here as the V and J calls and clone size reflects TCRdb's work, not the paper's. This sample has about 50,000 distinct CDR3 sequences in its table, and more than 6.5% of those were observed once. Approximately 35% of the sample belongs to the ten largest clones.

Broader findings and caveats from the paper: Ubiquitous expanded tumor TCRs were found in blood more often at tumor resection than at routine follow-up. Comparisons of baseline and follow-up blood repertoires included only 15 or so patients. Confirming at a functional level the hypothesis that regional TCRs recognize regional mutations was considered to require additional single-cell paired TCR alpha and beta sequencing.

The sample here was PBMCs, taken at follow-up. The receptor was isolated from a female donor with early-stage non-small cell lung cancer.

The DNA reads TGTGCCAGCAGCGGGACTCCCTACGAGCAGTACTTC. Its amino acids are CASSGTPYEQYF. The sequence joins TRBV6-5 to TRBJ2-7; a tentative D match to TRBD2 spans 6 bases. The CDR3, from cysteine to phenylalanine, totals 12 residues. Only the CDR3 portion is preserved as DNA: 36 bases, with reading frame beginning at the first base. CDR1 and CDR2 are read off the germline V gene as MNHEY and SVGAGI. A distance of 8 bases separates the germline ends of V and J, which lose 6 bases and 2 bases respectively.